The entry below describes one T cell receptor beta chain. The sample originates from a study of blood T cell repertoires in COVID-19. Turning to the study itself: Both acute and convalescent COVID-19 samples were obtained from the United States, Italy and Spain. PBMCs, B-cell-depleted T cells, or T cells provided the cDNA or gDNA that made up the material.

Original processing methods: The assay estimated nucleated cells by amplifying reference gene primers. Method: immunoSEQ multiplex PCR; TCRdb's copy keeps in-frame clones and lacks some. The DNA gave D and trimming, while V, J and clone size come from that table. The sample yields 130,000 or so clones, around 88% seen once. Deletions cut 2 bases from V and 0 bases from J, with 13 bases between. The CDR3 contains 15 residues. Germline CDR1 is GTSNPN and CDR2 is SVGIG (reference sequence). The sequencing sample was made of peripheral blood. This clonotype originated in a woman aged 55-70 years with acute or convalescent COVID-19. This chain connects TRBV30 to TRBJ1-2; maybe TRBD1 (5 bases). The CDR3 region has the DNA TGTGCCTGGAGTCTGGGGCGTACGGCTAACTATGGCTACACCTTC. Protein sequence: CAWSLGRTANYGYTF.